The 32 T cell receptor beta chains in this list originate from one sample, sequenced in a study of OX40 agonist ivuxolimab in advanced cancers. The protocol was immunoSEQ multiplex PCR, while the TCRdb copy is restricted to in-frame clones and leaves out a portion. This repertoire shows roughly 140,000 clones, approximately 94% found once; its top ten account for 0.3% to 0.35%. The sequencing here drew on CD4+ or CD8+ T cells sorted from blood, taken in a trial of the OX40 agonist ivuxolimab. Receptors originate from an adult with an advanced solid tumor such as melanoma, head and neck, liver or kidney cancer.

CDR3 region: CASSRVGSPNYGYTF. The CDR3 DNA follows: TGTGCCAGCAGCCGAGTGGGGTCTCCTAACTATGGCTACACCTTC. The chain couples TRBV7-9 to TRBJ1-2, with no clear D. The length of the CDR3 is 15 residues. The V and J ends lost 5 bases and 0 bases respectively, with 13 bases between them. The germline CDR1 and CDR2 sequences are SEHNR and FQNEAQ (reference sequence).

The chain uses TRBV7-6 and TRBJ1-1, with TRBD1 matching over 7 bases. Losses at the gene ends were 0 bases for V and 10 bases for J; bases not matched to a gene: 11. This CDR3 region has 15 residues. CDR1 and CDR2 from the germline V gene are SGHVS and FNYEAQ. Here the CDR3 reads CASSLAWDRRAAAFF. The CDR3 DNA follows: TGTGCCAGCAGCTTAGCATGGGACAGACGCGCGGCAGCTTTCTTT.

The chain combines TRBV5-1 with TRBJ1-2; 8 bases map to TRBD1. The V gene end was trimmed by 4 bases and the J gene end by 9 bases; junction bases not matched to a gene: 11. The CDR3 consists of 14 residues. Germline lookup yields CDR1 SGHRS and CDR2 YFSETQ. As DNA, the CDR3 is TGCGCCAGCAGCGCCAGGACAGGGACGGAAAGCTACACCTTC. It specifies CASSARTGTESYTF.

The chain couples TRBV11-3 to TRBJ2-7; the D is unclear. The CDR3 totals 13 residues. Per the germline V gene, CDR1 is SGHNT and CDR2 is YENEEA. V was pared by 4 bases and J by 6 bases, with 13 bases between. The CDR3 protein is CASSSQHTSEQYF. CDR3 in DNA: TGTGCCAGCAGCTCCCAACATACGTCCGAGCAGTACTTC.

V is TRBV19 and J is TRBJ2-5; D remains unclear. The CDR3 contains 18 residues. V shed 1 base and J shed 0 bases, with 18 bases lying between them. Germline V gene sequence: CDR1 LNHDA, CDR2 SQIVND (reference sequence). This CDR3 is CASSIVLDGYRYQETQYF. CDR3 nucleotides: TGTGCCAGTAGTATAGTCCTGGACGGATATAGGTACCAAGAGACCCAGTACTTC.

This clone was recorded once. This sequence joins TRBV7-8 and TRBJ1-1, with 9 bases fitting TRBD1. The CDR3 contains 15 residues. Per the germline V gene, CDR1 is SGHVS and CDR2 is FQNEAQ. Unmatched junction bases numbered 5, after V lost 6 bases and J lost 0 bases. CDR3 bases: TGTGCCAGCAGGAGGACAGGGGCGATGAACACTGAAGCTTTCTTT. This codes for CASRRTGAMNTEAFF.

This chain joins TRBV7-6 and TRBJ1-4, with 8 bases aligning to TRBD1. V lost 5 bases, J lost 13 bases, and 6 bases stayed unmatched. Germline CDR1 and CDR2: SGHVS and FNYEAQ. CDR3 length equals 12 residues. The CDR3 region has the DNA TGTGCCAGCAGCCGGACAGGGACACTACTGTTTTTT. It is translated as CASSRTGTLLFF.

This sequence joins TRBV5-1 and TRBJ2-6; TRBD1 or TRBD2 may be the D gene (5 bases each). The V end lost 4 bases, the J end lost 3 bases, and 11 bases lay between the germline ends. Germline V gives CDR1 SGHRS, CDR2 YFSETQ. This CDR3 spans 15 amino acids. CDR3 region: CASSPEGYGANVLTF. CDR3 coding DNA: TGCGCCAGCAGCCCCGAGGGGTATGGGGCCAACGTCCTGACTTTC.

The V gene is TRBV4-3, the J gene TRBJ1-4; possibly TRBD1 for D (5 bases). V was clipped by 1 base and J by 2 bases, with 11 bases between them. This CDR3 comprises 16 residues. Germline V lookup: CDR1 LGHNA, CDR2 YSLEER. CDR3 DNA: TGCGCCAGCAGCCAAGGTACGGGACGGACTAATGAAAAACTGTTTTTT. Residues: CASSQGTGRTNEKLFF.

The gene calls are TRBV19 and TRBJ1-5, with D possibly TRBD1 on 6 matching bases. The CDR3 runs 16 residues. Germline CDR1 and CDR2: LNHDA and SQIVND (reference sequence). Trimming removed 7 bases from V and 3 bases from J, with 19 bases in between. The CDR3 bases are TGTGCCAGTACCCTGGCCCGGGACACCTACAATCAGCCCCAGCATTTT. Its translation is CASTLARDTYNQPQHF.

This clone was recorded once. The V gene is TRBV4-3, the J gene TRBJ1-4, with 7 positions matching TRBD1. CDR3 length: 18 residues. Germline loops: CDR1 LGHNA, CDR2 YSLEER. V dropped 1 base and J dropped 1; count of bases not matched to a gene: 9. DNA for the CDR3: TGCGCCAGCAGCCAAGTGGGACAGAGCAAATTAACTAATGAAAAACTGTTTTTT. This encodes CASSQVGQSKLTNEKLFF.

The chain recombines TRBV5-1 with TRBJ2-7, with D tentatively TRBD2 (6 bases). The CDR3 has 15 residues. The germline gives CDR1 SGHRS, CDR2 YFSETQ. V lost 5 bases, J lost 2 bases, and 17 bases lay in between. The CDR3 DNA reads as TGCGCCAGCAGAAATTTGGAGGGGATTACCTACGAGCAGTACTTC. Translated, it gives CASRNLEGITYEQYF.

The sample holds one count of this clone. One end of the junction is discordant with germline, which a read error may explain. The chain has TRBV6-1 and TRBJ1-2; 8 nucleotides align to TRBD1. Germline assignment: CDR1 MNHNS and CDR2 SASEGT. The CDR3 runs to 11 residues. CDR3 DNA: TGTGCCAGCAGCTCCACCGGACAGGGTAACTTC. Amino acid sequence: CASSSTGQGNF.

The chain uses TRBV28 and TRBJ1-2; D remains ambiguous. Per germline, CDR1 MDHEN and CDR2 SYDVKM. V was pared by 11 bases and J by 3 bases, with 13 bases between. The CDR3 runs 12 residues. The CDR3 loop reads CAVAATYYGYTF. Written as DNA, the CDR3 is TGTGCCGTGGCCGCGACCTACTATGGCTACACCTTC.

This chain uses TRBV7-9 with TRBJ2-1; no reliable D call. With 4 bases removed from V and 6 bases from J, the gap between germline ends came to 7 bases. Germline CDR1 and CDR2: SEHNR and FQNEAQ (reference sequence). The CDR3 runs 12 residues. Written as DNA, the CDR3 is TGTGCCAGCAGCTCGACCGCCAATGAGCAGTTCTTC. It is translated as CASSSTANEQFF.

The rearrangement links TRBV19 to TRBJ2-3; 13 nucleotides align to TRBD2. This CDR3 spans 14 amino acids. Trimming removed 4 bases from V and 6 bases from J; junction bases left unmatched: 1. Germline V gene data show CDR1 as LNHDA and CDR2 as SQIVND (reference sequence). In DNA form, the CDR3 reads TGTGCCAGTAGTAAACTAGCGGGAGGGGATACGCAGTATTTT. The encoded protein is CASSKLAGGDTQYF.

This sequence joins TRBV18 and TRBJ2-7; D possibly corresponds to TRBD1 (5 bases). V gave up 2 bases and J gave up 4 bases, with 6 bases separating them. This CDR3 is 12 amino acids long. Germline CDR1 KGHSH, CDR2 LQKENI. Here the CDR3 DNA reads TGTGCCAGCTCACCAGACAGATACGAGCAGTACTTC. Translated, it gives CASSPDRYEQYF.

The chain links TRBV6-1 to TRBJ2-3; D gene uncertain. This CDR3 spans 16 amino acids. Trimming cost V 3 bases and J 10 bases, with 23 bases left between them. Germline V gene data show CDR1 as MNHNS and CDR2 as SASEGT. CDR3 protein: CASSDQVPGLSWAQYF. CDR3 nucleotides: TGTGCCAGCAGTGATCAGGTACCTGGGCTTAGCTGGGCGCAGTATTTT.

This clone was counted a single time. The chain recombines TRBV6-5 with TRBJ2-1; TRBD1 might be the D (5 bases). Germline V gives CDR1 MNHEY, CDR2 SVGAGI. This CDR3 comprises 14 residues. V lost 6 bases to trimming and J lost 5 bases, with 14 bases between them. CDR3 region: CASSPAGWNNEQFF. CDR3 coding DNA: TGTGCCAGCAGCCCCGCAGGGTGGAACAATGAGCAGTTCTTC.

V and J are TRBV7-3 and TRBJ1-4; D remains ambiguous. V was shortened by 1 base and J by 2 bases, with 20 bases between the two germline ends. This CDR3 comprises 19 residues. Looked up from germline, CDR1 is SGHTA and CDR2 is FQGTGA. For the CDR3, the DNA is TGTGCCAGCAGCTTAATTTCTGGCTTGAGGGAACCTACTAATGAAAAACTGTTTTTT. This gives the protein CASSLISGLREPTNEKLFF.

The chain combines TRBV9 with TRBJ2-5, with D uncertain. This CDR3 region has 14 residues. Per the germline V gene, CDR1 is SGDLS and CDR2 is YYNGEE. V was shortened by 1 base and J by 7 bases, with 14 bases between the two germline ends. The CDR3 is CASSVQDPMGTQYF. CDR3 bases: TGTGCCAGCAGCGTACAAGACCCAATGGGGACCCAGTACTTC.

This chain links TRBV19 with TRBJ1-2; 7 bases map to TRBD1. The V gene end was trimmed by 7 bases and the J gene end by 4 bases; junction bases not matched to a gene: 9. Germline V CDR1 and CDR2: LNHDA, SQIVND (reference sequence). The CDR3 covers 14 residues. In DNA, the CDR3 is TGTGCCAGTAAAAAAACAGGGGATAGCTATGGCTACACCTTC. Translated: CASKKTGDSYGYTF. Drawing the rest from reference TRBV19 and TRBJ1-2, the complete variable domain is DGGITQSPKYLFRKEGQNVTLSCEQNLNHDAMYWYRQDPGQGLRLIYYSQIVNDFQKGDIAEGYSVSREKKESFPLTVTSAQKNPTAFYLCASKKTGDSYGYTFGSGTRLTVV.

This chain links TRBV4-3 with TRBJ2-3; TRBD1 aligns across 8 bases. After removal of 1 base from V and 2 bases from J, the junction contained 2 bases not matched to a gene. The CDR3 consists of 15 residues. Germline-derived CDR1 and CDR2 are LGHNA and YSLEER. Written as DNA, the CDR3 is TGCGCCAGCAGCCAAGGGACAGGGAACACAGATACGCAGTATTTT. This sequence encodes CASSQGTGNTDTQYF.

The CDR3 sequence is CASSPRQDEQFF. Written as DNA, the CDR3 is TGTGCCAGCAGCCCGCGACAGGATGAGCAGTTCTTC. This chain joins TRBV7-2 and TRBJ2-1; D possibly corresponds to TRBD1 (6 bases). Germline V gives CDR1 SGHTA, CDR2 FQGNSA. Trimming stripped 5 bases from V and 8 bases from J, with 10 bases between. This CDR3 has 12 residues.

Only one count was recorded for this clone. For the CDR3, the DNA is TGTGCCAGCAGCAGGGAAGCCAAAAACATTCAGTACTTC. Amino acids: CASSREAKNIQYF. This chain connects TRBV2 to TRBJ2-4, with a possible D match to TRBD1 (5 bases). CDR3 length equals 13 residues. Trimming pared 6 bases from V and 0 bases from J, leaving 6 bases between. Germline V gives CDR1 SNHLY, CDR2 FYNNEI.

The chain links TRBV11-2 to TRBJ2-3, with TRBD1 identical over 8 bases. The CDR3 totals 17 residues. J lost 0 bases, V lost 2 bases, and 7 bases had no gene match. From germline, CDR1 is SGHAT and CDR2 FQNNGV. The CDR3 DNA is TGTGCCAGCAGCTTATGGCCAGGGGGCCTTAGCACAGATACGCAGTATTTT. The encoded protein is CASSLWPGGLSTDTQYF. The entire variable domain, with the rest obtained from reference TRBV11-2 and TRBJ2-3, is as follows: EAGVAQSPRYKIIEKRQSVAFWCNPISGHATLYWYQQILGQGPKLLIQFQNNGVVDDSQLPKDRFSAERLKGVDSTLKIQPAKLEDSAVYLCASSLWPGGLSTDTQYFGPGTRLTVL.

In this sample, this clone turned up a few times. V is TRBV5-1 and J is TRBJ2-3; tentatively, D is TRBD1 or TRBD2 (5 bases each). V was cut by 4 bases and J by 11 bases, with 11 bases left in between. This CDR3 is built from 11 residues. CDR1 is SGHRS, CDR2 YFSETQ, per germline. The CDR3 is CASSIRDLQYF. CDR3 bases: TGCGCCAGCAGCATCCGGGACCTGCAGTATTTT.

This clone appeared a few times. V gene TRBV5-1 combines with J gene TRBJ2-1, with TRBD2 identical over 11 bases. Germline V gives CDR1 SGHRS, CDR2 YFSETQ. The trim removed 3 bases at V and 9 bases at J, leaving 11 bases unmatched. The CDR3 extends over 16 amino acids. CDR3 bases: TGCGCCAGCAGCTACATAGCGGGAGGGTTTATGGCTGAGCAGTTCTTC. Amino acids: CASSYIAGGFMAEQFF. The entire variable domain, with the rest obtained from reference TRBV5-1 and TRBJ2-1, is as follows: KAGVTQTPRYLIKTRGQQVTLSCSPISGHRSVSWYQQTPGQGLQFLFEYFSETQRNKGNFPGRFSGRQFSNSRSEMNVSTLELGDSALYLCASSYIAGGFMAEQFFGPGTRLTVL.

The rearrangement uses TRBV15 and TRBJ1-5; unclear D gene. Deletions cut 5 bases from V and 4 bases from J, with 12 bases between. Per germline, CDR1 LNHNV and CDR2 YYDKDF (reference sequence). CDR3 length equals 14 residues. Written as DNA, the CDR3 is TGTGCCACCAGCGGCGACTCTTTTAATCAGCCCCAGCATTTT. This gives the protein CATSGDSFNQPQHF. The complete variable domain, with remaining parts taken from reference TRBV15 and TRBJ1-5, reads DAMVIQNPRYQVTQFGKPVTLSCSQTLNHNVMYWYQQKSSQAPKLLFHYYDKDFNNEADTPDNFQSRRPNTSFCFLDIRSPGLGDTAMYLCATSGDSFNQPQHFGDGTRLSIL.

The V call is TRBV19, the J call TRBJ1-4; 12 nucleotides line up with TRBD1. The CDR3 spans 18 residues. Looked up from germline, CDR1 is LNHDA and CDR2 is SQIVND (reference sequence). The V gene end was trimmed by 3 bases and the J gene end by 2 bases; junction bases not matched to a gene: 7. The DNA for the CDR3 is TGTGCCAGTAGTATTCCGGGACAGGGGGCAGTGACTAATGAAAAACTGTTTTTT. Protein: CASSIPGQGAVTNEKLFF.

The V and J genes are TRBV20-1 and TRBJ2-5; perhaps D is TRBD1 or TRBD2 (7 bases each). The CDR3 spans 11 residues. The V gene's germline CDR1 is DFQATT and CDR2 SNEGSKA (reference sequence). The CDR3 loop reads CTQGGWETQYF. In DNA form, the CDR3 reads TGCACCCAGGGGGGGTGGGAGACCCAGTACTTC.

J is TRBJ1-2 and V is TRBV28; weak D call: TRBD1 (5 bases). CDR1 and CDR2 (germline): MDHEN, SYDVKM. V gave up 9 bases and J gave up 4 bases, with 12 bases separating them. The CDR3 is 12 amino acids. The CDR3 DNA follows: TGTGCCAGTCTTAAGGGACTCTATGGCTACACCTTC. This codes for CASLKGLYGYTF.